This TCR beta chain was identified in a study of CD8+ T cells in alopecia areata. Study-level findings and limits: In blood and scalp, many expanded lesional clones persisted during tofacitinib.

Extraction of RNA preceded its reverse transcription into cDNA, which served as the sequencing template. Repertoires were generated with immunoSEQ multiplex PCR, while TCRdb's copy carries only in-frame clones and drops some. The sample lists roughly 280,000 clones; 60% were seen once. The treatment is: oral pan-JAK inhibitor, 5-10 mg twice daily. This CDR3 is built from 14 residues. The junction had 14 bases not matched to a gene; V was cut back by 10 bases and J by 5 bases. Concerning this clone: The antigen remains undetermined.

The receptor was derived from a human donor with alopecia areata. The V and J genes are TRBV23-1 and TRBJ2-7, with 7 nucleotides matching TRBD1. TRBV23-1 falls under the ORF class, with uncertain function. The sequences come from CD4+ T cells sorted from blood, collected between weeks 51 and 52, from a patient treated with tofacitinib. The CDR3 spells CAMVNKDRKNEQYF. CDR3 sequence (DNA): TGCGCCATGGTAAATAAGGACAGGAAGAACGAGCAGTACTTC.